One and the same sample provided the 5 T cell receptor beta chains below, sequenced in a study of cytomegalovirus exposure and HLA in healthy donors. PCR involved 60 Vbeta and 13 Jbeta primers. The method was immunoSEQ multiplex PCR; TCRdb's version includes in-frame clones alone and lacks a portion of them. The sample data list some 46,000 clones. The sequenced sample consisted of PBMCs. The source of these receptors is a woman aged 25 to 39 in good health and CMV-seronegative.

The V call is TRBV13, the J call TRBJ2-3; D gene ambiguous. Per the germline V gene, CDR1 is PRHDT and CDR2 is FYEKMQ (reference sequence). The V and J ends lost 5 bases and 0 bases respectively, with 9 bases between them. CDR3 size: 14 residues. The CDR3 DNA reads TGTGCCAGCAGCCTGGGCTCTAGCACAGATACGCAGTATTTT. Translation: CASSLGSSTDTQYF. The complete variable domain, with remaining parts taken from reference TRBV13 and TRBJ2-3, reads AAGVIQSPRHLIKEKRETATLKCYPIPRHDTVYWYQQGPGQDPQFLISFYEKMQSDKGSIPDRFSAQQFSDYHSELNMSSLELGDSALYFCASSLGSSTDTQYFGPGTRLTVL.

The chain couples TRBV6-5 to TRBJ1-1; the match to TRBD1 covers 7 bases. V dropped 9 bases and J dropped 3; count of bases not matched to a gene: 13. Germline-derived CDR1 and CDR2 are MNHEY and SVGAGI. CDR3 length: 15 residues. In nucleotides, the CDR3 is TGTGCCAGTGGGGGTACTAGGGGGCAACACACTGAAGCTTTCTTT. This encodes CASGGTRGQHTEAFF.

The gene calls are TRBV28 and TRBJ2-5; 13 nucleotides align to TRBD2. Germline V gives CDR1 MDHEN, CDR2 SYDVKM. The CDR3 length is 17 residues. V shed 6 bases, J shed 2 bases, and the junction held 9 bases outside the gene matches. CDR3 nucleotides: TGTGCCAGCAGCCCGATCCGACTAGCGGGAGGACAAGAGACCCAGTACTTC. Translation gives CASSPIRLAGGQETQYF.

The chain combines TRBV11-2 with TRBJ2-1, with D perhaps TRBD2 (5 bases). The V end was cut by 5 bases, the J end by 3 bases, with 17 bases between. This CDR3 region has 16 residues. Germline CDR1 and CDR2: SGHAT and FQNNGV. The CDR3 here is CASSQGPQLGYNEQFF. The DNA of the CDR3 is TGTGCCAGCAGCCAAGGACCCCAACTAGGCTACAATGAGCAGTTCTTC.

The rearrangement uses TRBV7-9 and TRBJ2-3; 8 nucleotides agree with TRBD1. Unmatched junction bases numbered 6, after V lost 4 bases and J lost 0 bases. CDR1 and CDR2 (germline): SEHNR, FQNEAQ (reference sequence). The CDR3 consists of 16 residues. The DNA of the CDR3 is TGTGCCAGCAGCTCACTACAGGGGGACAGCACAGATACGCAGTATTTT. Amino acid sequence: CASSSLQGDSTDTQYF.